The 22 T cell receptor beta chains listed next were all sequenced from one sample in a study of cytomegalovirus exposure and HLA in healthy donors (dated by TCRdb to about 2017). Library prep was done by the immunoSEQ multiplex PCR assay. For the multiplex PCR, a mixture combining 60 forward primers for TCR Vbeta segments and 13 reverse primers for TCR Jbeta segments was used. Not all clones reach the TCRdb copy of this immuneACCESS table, which keeps in-frame sequences only. Checked studies attribute under half of the gap to unresolved V genes and leave the rest unexplained. The sample yields about 82,000 clones; under 80% were counted once. The ten largest clones represent around an eighth of the sample. The sequencing input was PBMCs. The receptors were gathered from a human donor in good health.

DNA of the CDR3: TGTGCCAGCAGTTTATCGACTAGCGGGTCCTACGAGCAGTACTTC. It specifies CASSLSTSGSYEQYF. The J gene is TRBJ2-7, the V gene TRBV27; 10 bases are a match to TRBD2. V shed 0 bases, J shed 1 base, and the junction held 0 bases outside the gene matches. This CDR3 region has 15 residues. Germline lookup yields CDR1 MNHEY and CDR2 SMNVEV (reference sequence).

A single count supports this clone. The chain employs TRBV5-5 and TRBJ2-2; 9 bases match TRBD1. The CDR3 is 18 amino acids. Germline loops: CDR1 SGHKS, CDR2 YYEKEE (reference sequence). Unmatched junction bases numbered 13, after V lost 4 bases and J lost 3 bases. In nucleotides, the CDR3 is TGTGCCAGCAGCCCCTTCTCCCCGGGACAGGGAGACACCGGGGAGCTGTTTTTT. It yields the protein CASSPFSPGQGDTGELFF.

This clone was detected many times. The chain combines TRBV6-1 with TRBJ2-3; D uncertain. The germline gives CDR1 MNHNS, CDR2 SASEGT. V was cut by 0 bases and J by 1 base, with 11 bases left in between. The CDR3 loop spans 16 amino acids. The CDR3 here is CASSEAVVIGTDTQYF. CDR3 nucleotides: TGTGCCAGCAGTGAAGCCGTCGTTATCGGCACAGATACGCAGTATTTT.

This chain uses TRBV6-5 with TRBJ1-2; tentative D call: TRBD1 (5 bases). CDR1 is MNHEY and CDR2 is SVGAGI in the germline V gene. V dropped 6 bases and J dropped 4 bases, with 12 bases sitting between them. CDR3 length equals 13 residues. The CDR3 spells CASSVDSTYGYTF. In nucleotides, the CDR3 is TGTGCCAGCAGCGTCGACAGCACCTATGGCTACACCTTC.

This chain connects TRBV25-1 to TRBJ1-6; TRBD1 aligns across 11 bases. This CDR3 region has 15 residues. V shed 5 bases and J 9 bases; nucleotides not matched to a gene: 6. Germline-derived CDR1 and CDR2 are MGHDK and SYGVNS. This CDR3 reads CASSTGQGEISPLHF. CDR3 in DNA: TGTGCCAGCAGTACGGGACAGGGGGAAATTTCACCCCTCCACTTT.

V gene TRBV6-5 combines with J gene TRBJ2-3, with TRBD2 as a possible D gene (5 bases). The CDR3 length is 16 residues. Germline CDR1 and CDR2: MNHEY and SVGAGI. The V end was cut by 1 base, the J end by 6 bases, with 17 bases between. CDR3 residues: CASSYLNGLPSDTQYF. In DNA form, the CDR3 reads TGTGCCAGCAGTTACTTGAACGGACTCCCGAGCGATACGCAGTATTTT.

This clone was seen only a few times. This chain connects TRBV11-2 to TRBJ2-1; 10 bases align to TRBD1. V dropped 1 base and J dropped 7; count of bases not matched to a gene: 4. Germline assignment: CDR1 SGHAT and CDR2 FQNNGV. This CDR3 is 15 amino acids long. Here the CDR3 DNA reads TGTGCCAGCAGCTTAGCGGGACAGGGGAGGAATGAGCAGTTCTTC. This encodes CASSLAGQGRNEQFF.

This clone was seen more than once but under ten times. Other DNA sequences in this sample translate to the same CDR3. The chain combines TRBV29-1 with TRBJ1-5; 7 bases are a match to TRBD1. The CDR3 length is 13 residues. CDR1 and CDR2 from the germline V gene are SQVTM and ANQGSEA. The V gene end was trimmed by 5 bases and the J gene end by 2 bases; junction bases not matched to a gene: 3. CDR3 nucleotide sequence: TGCAGCGTTCAGGGGGGTGGCAATCAGCCCCAGCATTTT. Translated, it gives CSVQGGGNQPQHF.

V usage is TRBV19 and J usage is TRBJ1-2, with D perhaps TRBD1 (5 bases). This CDR3 comprises 11 residues. Germline V gene lookup returns CDR1 LNHDA and CDR2 SQIVND (reference sequence). V was clipped by 3 bases and J by 11 bases, with 10 bases between them. The CDR3 DNA is TGTGCCAGTAGTATGGGGCGAATGTACACCTTC. It is translated as CASSMGRMYTF.

This chain joins TRBV5-1 and TRBJ1-2, with unresolved D. V was clipped by 1 base and J by 6 bases, with 10 bases between them. CDR3 size: 13 residues. Germline V gene sequence: CDR1 SGHRS, CDR2 YFSETQ. Here the CDR3 DNA reads TGCGCCAGCAGCTTGAATGAGATTCATGGCTACACCTTC. It translates to CASSLNEIHGYTF.

This clone came up a few times. The genes are TRBV4-1 and TRBJ1-2; 8 bases line up with TRBD1. This CDR3 is 15 amino acids long. Germline assignment: CDR1 MGHRA and CDR2 YSYEKL. V trimming: 3 bases; J trimming: 8 bases; junction bases outside the gene matches: 11. The CDR3 DNA sequence: TGCGCCAGCAGCCAGGCTCCAGGGGGCCAAGAAGGCTACACCTTC. Encoded protein: CASSQAPGGQEGYTF.

As to this clone: Other DNA sequences from this sample encode an identical CDR3 as well. The rearrangement links TRBV13 to TRBJ2-2; the match to TRBD1 covers 7 bases. This CDR3 region has 15 residues. Trimming removed 3 bases from V and 0 bases from J; junction bases left unmatched: 1. Germline values: CDR1 PRHDT, CDR2 FYEKMQ (reference sequence). Here the CDR3 DNA reads TGTGCCAGCAGCTTTGGGACAGCGAACACCGGGGAGCTGTTTTTT. Amino acids: CASSFGTANTGELFF.

As concerns this clone: Different DNA sequences within this sample yield the same CDR3. V gene TRBV7-9 combines with J gene TRBJ1-1; the D gene is possibly TRBD1 (5 bases). This CDR3 comprises 14 residues. The V end lost 2 bases, the J end lost 1 base, and 8 bases lay between the germline ends. In germline, CDR1 is SEHNR, CDR2 FQNEAQ (reference sequence). The CDR3 loop reads CASSLRQKNTEAFF. CDR3 in DNA: TGTGCCAGCAGCTTAAGACAGAAGAACACTGAAGCTTTCTTT.

The rearrangement joins TRBV2 to TRBJ2-7, with 7 bases lining up with TRBD1. V lost 6 bases to trimming and J lost 6 bases; unmatched junction nucleotides: 11. In germline, CDR1 is SNHLY, CDR2 FYNNEI. This CDR3 is built from 14 residues. The CDR3 DNA reads TGTGCCAGCAGCGGCTATAGGGGGCGCCTCGAGCAGTACTTC. Its protein product is CASSGYRGRLEQYF.

The rearrangement joins TRBV5-4 to TRBJ2-2, with 7 bases fitting TRBD1. Trimming took 3 bases from V and 3 from J; bases not matched to a gene: 5. The CDR3 consists of 15 residues. Germline CDR1 is SGHNT and CDR2 is YYREEE (reference sequence). CDR3: CASSSPGTDTGELFF. In DNA, the CDR3 is TGTGCCAGCAGCTCGCCCGGGACAGACACCGGGGAGCTGTTTTTT.

This chain uses TRBV2 with TRBJ2-5, with TRBD2 matching 9 bases. This CDR3 has 17 residues. In germline, CDR1 is SNHLY, CDR2 FYNNEI. The V gene end was trimmed by 1 base and the J gene end by 9 bases; junction bases not matched to a gene: 15. DNA of the CDR3: TGTGCCAGCAGTGAAGTGACTTTGCGGGGGGGCTACGGGGCCCAGTACTTC. The encoded protein is CASSEVTLRGGYGAQYF.

The genes are TRBV5-1 and TRBJ2-5, with TRBD2 identical over 8 bases. From germline, CDR1 is SGHRS and CDR2 YFSETQ. The CDR3 runs to 13 residues. With 5 bases clipped from V and 1 base from J, the junction kept 1 base outside the gene matches. The CDR3 nucleotides read TGCGCCAGCAGAGCGGGGGCCCAAGAGACCCAGTACTTC. It encodes CASRAGAQETQYF.

This chain links TRBV10-2 with TRBJ2-3, with D possibly matching TRBD2 (6 bases). Trimming took 4 bases from V and 1 from J, leaving 12 bases between them. CDR3 length equals 15 residues. Germline V gene sequence: CDR1 WSHSY, CDR2 SAAADI. CDR3 residues: CASSVAVAGTDTQYF. CDR3 bases: TGCGCCAGCAGTGTAGCGGTAGCGGGCACAGATACGCAGTATTTT.

The chain joins TRBV14 to TRBJ1-1; 9 nucleotides line up with TRBD1. The CDR3 has 18 amino acids. Germline trimming cut 4 bases from V and 1 base from J; bases unmatched to any gene: 13. CDR1 SGHDN and CDR2 FVKESK come from the germline V gene. CDR3 amino acids: CASSPVWGQGFSNTEAFF. The CDR3 DNA reads as TGTGCCAGCAGCCCCGTATGGGGACAGGGCTTCTCGAACACTGAAGCTTTCTTT.

This clone was observed a handful of times. V gene TRBV5-6 combines with J gene TRBJ2-7, with D tentatively TRBD1 (5 bases). The V gene lost 4 bases and the J gene lost 2 bases, with 7 bases spanning the gap. Germline V gene lookup returns CDR1 SGHDT and CDR2 YYEEEE. This CDR3 comprises 12 residues. CDR3 loop: CASSVGPYEQYF. CDR3 DNA: TGTGCCAGCAGCGTGGGGCCCTACGAGCAGTACTTC.

This clone was seen only a few times. The rearrangement links TRBV5-5 to TRBJ2-7; D is undetermined. Germline values: CDR1 SGHKS, CDR2 YYEKEE (reference sequence). The CDR3 totals 14 residues. Trimming cost V 1 base and J 0 bases, with 8 bases left between them. The CDR3 DNA reads as TGTGCCAGCAGCTTGTTGGAGAACTCCTACGAGCAGTACTTC. Protein product: CASSLLENSYEQYF.

This clone was seen more than once but under ten times. The chain links TRBV5-4 to TRBJ1-1; D is perhaps TRBD1 (5 bases). Germline assignment: CDR1 SGHNT and CDR2 YYREEE (reference sequence). V shed 0 bases and J shed 0 bases, with 6 bases lying between them. The CDR3 has 14 amino acids. CDR3 residues: CASSLEGLNTEAFF. DNA of the CDR3: TGTGCCAGCAGCTTGGAGGGGTTGAACACTGAAGCTTTCTTT.